This note documents a single TCR beta chain sequence. These data are taken from a study of blood T cell repertoires in COVID-19. Trimming took off 0 bases at V and 2 bases at J, with 10 bases between the two ends. This CDR3 comprises 15 residues. Germline loops: CDR1 MNHEY, CDR2 SVGEGT. Data came from immunoSEQ multiplex PCR; TCRdb stores just in-frame clones and leaves some out. The top ten hold 3% of the sample, which has about 250,000 clones, nearly 90% seen once. The TCR comes from a man between 18 and 35 years old with active or convalescent COVID-19. J is TRBJ1-2 and V is TRBV6-2 or TRBV6-3; D unclear. The specimen was peripheral blood. The CDR3 DNA is TGTGCCAGCAGTTACTCGATGGTCAGGAACTATGGCTACACCTTC. Its protein product is CASSYSMVRNYGYTF.